This T cell receptor (beta chain) originates from a study of blood T cells in healthy people across ages. As for the study in general: When template switching was applied, about one barcoded beta molecule was captured per two T cells. General observations from the study: Roughly linear age-related decline in beta diversity appeared, significant by age 40.

The count of this clonotype is one. Its target is unknown. Germline V gene lookup returns CDR1 SGHTA and CDR2 FQGNSA. The CDR3 loop spans 15 amino acids. After removal of 4 bases from V and 1 base from J, the junction contained 6 bases not matched to a gene. The authors ran a second PCR of 7 to 11 cycles using a sample-barcoded 5' primer and a J-beta primer mix. TCRdb ran MiXCR on the 5' RACE reads and lists one entry per CDR3 protein. This sample has 2 million or so distinct CDR3 sequences, with roughly 49% found just once. Each sample provided at least 5 micrograms of extracted total RNA. The source is a woman aged 40-49 years in good health. The V and J genes are TRBV7-2 and TRBJ2-5; 7 nucleotides line up with TRBD1. Input material: blood. The DNA of the CDR3 is TGTGCCAGCAGCTCACAGGGGATGGGCCAAGAGACCCAGTACTTC. Amino acids: CASSSQGMGQETQYF.